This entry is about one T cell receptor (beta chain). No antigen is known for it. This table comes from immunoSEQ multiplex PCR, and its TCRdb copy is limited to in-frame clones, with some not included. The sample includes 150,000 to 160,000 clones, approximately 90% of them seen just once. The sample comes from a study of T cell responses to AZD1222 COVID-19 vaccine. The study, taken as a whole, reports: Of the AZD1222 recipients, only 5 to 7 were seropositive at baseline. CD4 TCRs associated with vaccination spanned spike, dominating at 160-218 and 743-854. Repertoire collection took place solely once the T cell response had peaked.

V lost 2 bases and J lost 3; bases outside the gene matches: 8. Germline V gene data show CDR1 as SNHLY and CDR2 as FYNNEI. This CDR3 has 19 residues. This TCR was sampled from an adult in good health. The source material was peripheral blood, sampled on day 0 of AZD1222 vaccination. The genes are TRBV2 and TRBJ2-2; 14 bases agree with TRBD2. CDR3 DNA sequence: TGTGCCAGCAGTGAACCTGTCGGGACTAGCGGGAGTGACACCGGGGAGCTGTTTTTT. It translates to CASSEPVGTSGSDTGELFF.